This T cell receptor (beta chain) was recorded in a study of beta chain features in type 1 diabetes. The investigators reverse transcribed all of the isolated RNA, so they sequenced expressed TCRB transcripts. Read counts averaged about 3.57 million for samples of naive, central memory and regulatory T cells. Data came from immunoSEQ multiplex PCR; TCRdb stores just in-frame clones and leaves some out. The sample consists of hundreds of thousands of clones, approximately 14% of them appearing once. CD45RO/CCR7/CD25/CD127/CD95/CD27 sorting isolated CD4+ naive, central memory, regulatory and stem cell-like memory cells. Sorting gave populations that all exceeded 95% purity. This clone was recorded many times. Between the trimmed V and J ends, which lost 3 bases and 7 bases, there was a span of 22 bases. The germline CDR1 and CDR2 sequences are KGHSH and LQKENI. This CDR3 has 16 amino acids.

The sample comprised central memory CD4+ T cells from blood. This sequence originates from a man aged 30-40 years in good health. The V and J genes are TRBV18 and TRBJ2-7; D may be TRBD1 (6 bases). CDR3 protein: CASSPRQDPPMREQYV. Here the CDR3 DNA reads TGTGCCAGCTCACCCCGACAGGACCCTCCGATGAGGGAGCAGTACGTC.